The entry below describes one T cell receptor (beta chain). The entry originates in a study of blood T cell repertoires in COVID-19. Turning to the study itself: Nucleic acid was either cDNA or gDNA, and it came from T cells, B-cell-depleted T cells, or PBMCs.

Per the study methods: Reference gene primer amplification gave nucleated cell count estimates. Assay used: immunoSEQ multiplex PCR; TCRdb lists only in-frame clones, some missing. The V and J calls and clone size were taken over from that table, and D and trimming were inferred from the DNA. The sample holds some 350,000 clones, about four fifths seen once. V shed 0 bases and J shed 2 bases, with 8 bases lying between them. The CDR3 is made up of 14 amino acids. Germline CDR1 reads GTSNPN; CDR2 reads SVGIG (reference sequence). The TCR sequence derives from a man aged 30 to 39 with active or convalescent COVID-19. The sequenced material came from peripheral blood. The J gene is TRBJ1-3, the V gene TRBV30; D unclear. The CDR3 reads CAWSVSSTGNTIYF. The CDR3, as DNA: TGTGCCTGGAGTGTTAGCTCTACTGGAAACACCATATATTTT.